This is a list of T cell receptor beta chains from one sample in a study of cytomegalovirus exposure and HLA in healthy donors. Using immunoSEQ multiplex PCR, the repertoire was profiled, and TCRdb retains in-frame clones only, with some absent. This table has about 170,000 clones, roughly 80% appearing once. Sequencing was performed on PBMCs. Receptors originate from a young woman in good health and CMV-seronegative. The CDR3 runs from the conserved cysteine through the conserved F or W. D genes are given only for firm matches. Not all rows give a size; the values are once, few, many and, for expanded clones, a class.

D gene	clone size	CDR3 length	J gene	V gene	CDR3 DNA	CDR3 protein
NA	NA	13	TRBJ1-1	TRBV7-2	TGTGCCAGCAGCTTCGCGGAAAACACTGAAGCTTTCTTT	CASSFAENTEAFF
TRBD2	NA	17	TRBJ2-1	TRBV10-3	TGTGCCATCACCTCAACCGCGGGAGGCGGGAGCAACAATGAGCAGTTCTTC	CAITSTAGGGSNNEQFF
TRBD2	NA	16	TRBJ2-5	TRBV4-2	TGTGCCAGCAGCCAAGCATTAGCGGGGCAGAAAGAGACCCAGTACTTC	CASSQALAGQKETQYF
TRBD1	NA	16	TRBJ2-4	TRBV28	TGTGCCAGCAGTCCCGCGGACAGGGGGCTCAGGGACATTCAGTACTTC	CASSPADRGLRDIQYF
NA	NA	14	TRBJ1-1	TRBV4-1	TGCGCCAGCAGCCAAGATCCAACTAACACTGAAGCTTTCTTT	CASSQDPTNTEAFF
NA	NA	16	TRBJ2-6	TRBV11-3	TGTGCCAGCAGCTTAGGACAGCTAGCTGGGGCCAACGTCCTGACTTTC	CASSLGQLAGANVLTF
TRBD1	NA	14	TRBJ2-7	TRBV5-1	TGCGCCAGCAGCTTCGGGGACAGCTCCTACGAGCAGTACTTC	CASSFGDSSYEQYF
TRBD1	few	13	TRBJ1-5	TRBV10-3	TGTGCCATCAGCACAGGGGACAATCAGCCCCAGCATTTT	CAISTGDNQPQHF
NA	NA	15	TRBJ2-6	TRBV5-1	TGCGCCAGCAGCTTGGGGAGCTCTGGGGCCAACGTCCTGACTTTC	CASSLGSSGANVLTF
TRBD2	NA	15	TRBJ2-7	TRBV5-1	TGCGCCAGCAGCTTAACCGGACTAGCGGGACAGGAGCAGTACTTC	CASSLTGLAGQEQYF
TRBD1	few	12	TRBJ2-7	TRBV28	TGTGCCAGCAGTTACAGGGGTGAGGTGCAGTACTTC	CASSYRGEVQYF
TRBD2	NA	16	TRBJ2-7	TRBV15	TGTGCCACCAGCATAGGACTAGCGGGAGAAATTTACGAGCAGTACTTC	CATSIGLAGEIYEQYF
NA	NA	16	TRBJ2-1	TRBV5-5	TGTGCCAGCAGCACCCTCGCGGGGAGCTCCTACAATGAGCAGTTCTTC	CASSTLAGSSYNEQFF
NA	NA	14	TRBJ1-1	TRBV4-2	TGTGCCAGCAGCCTATCGACAGGGAACACTGAAGCTTTCTTT	CASSLSTGNTEAFF
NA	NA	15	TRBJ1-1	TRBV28	TGTGCCAGCAGTACGCCCCGATGGACCGGGGAAGAAGCTTTCTTT	CASSTPRWTGEEAFF
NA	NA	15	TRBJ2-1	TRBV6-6	TGTGCCAGCAGTTACCCGGGGACTCCGTACAATGAGCAGTTCTTC	CASSYPGTPYNEQFF
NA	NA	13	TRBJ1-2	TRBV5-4	TGTGCCAGCAGCAAACCGGTTAACTATGGCTACACCTTC	CASSKPVNYGYTF
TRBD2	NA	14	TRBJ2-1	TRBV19	TGTGCCAGTACAAGGACTAGCGGGAGTAATGAGCAGTTCTTC	CASTRTSGSNEQFF
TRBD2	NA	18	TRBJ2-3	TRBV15	TGTGCCACCAGCAGAGCTCCCCTAGGACTAGCGGGAGCAGATACGCAGTATTTT	CATSRAPLGLAGADTQYF
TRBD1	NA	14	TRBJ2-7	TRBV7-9	TGTTCCAGCAGCTTACAGGGGAAGTTGGCGGAGCAGTACTTC	CSSSLQGKLAEQYF
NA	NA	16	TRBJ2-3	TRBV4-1	TGCGCCAGCAGCCAAGGACAGGCCGTGGTAGCAGATACGCAGTATTTT	CASSQGQAVVADTQYF
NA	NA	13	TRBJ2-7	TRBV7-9	TGTGCCAGCAGCTTACCCGAGTCCTACGAGCAGTACTTC	CASSLPESYEQYF
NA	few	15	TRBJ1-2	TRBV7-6	TGTGCCAGCAGCTTAGATGTACAGTCTAACTATGGCTACACCTTC	CASSLDVQSNYGYTF
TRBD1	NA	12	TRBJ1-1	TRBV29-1	TGCAGCGTGACAACAGGGGACACTGAAGCTTTCTTT	CSVTTGDTEAFF
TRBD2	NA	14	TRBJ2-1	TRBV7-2	TGTGCCAGCAGTCGGACTAGCGGGAGCTATGAGCAGTTCTTC	CASSRTSGSYEQFF
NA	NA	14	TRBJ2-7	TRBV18	TGTGCCAGCTCCGTGGCGGGCTTACACTACGAGCAGTACTTC	CASSVAGLHYEQYF
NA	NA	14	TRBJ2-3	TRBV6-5	TGTGCCAGCAGTCAGCGGGTCGGCACAGATACGCAGTATTTT	CASSQRVGTDTQYF
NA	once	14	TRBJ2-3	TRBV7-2	TGTGCCAGCAGCAGGGGACTTAGCACAGATACGCAGTATTTT	CASSRGLSTDTQYF
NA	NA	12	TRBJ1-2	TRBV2	TGTGCCAGCAGCGCAGGGTCCTATGGCTACACCTTC	CASSAGSYGYTF
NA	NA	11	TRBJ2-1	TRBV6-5	TGTGCCAGCGAGGCGGACAATGAGCAGTTCTTC	CASEADNEQFF
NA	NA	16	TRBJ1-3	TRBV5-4	TGTGCCAGCAGCTTCGGCAGCGAATTCTCTGGAAACACCATATATTTT	CASSFGSEFSGNTIYF
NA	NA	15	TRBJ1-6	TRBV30	TGTGCCTTTCGGACAGAGAGCTCCTATAATTCACCCCTCCACTTT	CAFRTESSYNSPLHF
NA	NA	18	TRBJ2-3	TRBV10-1	TGCGCCAGCAGGCCCGGGGGACAGAAGATAACTAGCACAGATACGCAGTATTTT	CASRPGGQKITSTDTQYF
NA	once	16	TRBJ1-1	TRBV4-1	TGCGCCAGCAGCCAAGATTTTCAGGGTGTGATCACTGAAGCTTTCTTT	CASSQDFQGVITEAFF
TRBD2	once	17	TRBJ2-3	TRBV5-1	TGCGCCAGCAGCTTGGGGTGGGGCCTAGCGGATACAGATACGCAGTATTTT	CASSLGWGLADTDTQYF
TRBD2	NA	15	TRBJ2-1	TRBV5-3	TGTGCCAGAACGAATAGCGGGATTTCCTACAATGAGCAGTTCTTC	CARTNSGISYNEQFF
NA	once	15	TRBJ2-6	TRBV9	TGTGCCAGCAGCGTAGCGAGCACTGGGGCCAACGTCCTGACTTTC	CASSVASTGANVLTF
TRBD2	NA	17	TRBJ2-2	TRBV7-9	TGTTCCAGCAGCCACCTATTGCGGGAGGGTTACGACGGGGAGCTGTTTTTT	CSSSHLLREGYDGELFF
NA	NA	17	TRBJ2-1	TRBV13	TGTGCCAGCAGCCAGACGCCCGGGAGATGGGCAAAAAATGAGCAGTTCTTC	CASSQTPGRWAKNEQFF
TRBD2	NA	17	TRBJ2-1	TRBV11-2	TGTGCCAGCAGTCCAAGGGGGGGACTAGCGGGAGAACATGAGCAGTTCTTC	CASSPRGGLAGEHEQFF
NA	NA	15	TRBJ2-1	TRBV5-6	TGTGCCAGCAGCTCCTGGGCGGGACTCCACAATGAGCAGTTCTTC	CASSSWAGLHNEQFF
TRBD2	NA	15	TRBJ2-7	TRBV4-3	TGCGCCAGCAGCCAAGTTCTAGCGGGAGCCTACGAGCAGTACTTC	CASSQVLAGAYEQYF
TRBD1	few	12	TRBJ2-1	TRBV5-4	TGTGCCAGCAGCGCACAGGGGGGTGAGCAGTTCTTC	CASSAQGGEQFF
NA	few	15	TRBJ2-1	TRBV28	TGTGCCAGCTGGGAAACAGGGCTGAGGAACAATGAGCAGTTCTTC	CASWETGLRNNEQFF
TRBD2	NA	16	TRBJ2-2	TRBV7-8	TGTGCCAGCAGCTTAGCCGGGACTAGCCGTTTCGGGGAGCTGTTTTTT	CASSLAGTSRFGELFF
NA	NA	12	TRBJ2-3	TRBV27	TGTGCCAGCCGGGAAAGCACAGATACGCAGTATTTT	CASRESTDTQYF
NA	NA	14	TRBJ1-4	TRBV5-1	TGCGCCAGCAGCCCGACAGGTATAAATGAAAAACTGTTTTTT	CASSPTGINEKLFF
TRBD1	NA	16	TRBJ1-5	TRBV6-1	TGTGCCAGCAGTGAACGGTCGGGACAGGGGGGTCAGCCCCAGCATTTT	CASSERSGQGGQPQHF
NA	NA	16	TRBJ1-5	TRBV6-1	TGTGCCAGCAGTGCCCTTAGGCAGGGGCTCAATCAGCCCCAGCATTTT	CASSALRQGLNQPQHF
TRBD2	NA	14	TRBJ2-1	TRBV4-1	TGCGCCAGCACGAGACTAGCGGACTACAATGAGCAGTTCTTC	CASTRLADYNEQFF
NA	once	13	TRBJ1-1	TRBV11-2	TGTGCCAGCAGCTCGATCCAGTCAACTGAAGCTTTCTTT	CASSSIQSTEAFF
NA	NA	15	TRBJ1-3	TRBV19	TGTGCCAGTAGTATAGGGGGATGGACAGGAAACACCATATATTTT	CASSIGGWTGNTIYF
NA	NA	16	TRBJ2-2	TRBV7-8	TGTGCCAGCAGCTTAAGGTTCAGGGTCGGACCCGGGGAGCTGTTTTTT	CASSLRFRVGPGELFF
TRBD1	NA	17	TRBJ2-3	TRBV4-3	TGCGCCAGCAGCCAAGACGGTGCGACAGGGGCCGGGGATACGCAGTATTTT	CASSQDGATGAGDTQYF
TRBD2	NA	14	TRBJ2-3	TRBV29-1	TGCAGCGTTGAGTTAGCGGGAGTACCAGATACGCAGTATTTT	CSVELAGVPDTQYF
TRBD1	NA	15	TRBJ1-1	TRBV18	TGTGCCAGCTCACCGGGACAGGGTGGGAACACTGAAGCTTTCTTT	CASSPGQGGNTEAFF
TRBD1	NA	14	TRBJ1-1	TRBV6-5	TGTGCCAGCAGTTACAACCAGGGGGACACTGAAGCTTTCTTT	CASSYNQGDTEAFF
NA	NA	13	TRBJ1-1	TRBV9	TGTGCCAGCAGCGCTCAGGGTAGGGCTGAAGCTTTCTTT	CASSAQGRAEAFF
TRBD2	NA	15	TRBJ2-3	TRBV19	TGTGCCAGTGGACTAGCGGGAATGGGGACAGATACGCAGTATTTT	CASGLAGMGTDTQYF
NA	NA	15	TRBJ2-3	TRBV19	TGTGCCAGTAGTCTACAACGGAGGCGGGCAGATACGCAGTATTTT	CASSLQRRRADTQYF